Below, 18 T cell receptor beta chains from the same sample are listed, as sequenced in a study of cytomegalovirus exposure and HLA in healthy donors. Measured with immunoSEQ multiplex PCR; TCRdb has only the in-frame clones, and not every one. Here the sample spans about 260,000 clones, roughly 88% being singletons. Sequencing was performed on PBMCs. These receptors were obtained from a woman in her twenties or thirties in good health and CMV-seronegative.

The chain has TRBV28 and TRBJ1-4; D may be TRBD1 (6 bases). From germline, CDR1 is MDHEN and CDR2 SYDVKM. This CDR3 is 18 amino acids long. Trimming took off 5 bases at V and 0 bases at J, with 19 bases between the two ends. The CDR3 sequence: CASSPRDTRSPTNEKLFF. Here the CDR3 DNA reads TGTGCCAGCAGTCCCCGGGACACGCGTTCACCAACTAATGAAAAACTGTTTTTT.

J is TRBJ2-2 and V is TRBV28; D call uncertain. Germline V gene sequence: CDR1 MDHEN, CDR2 SYDVKM. The CDR3 spans 13 residues. V lost 6 bases and J lost 6, with 11 bases in between. The CDR3 is CASRVPKAGELFF. In nucleotides, the CDR3 is TGTGCCAGCAGAGTTCCGAAGGCCGGGGAGCTGTTTTTT.

The gene calls are TRBV7-2 and TRBJ1-5, with 7 positions matching TRBD1. CDR3 length: 14 residues. The germline V gene encodes CDR1 SGHTA and CDR2 FQGNSA. V was clipped by 5 bases and J by 4 bases; unmatched bases: 5. The DNA for the CDR3 is TGTGCCAGCAGCCCGAGACAGGGAAATCAGCCCCAGCATTTT. The encoded protein is CASSPRQGNQPQHF.

The rearrangement joins TRBV29-1 to TRBJ2-7, with 12 bases matching TRBD2. In germline, CDR1 is SQVTM, CDR2 ANQGSEA. CDR3 length: 15 amino acids. The J segment lost 2 bases and the V segment lost 2 bases, leaving 4 bases of the junction unmatched. As DNA, the CDR3 is TGCAGCGTTGAAAAAGGACTAGCGGGGACCTACGAGCAGTACTTC. Its protein is CSVEKGLAGTYEQYF.

J is TRBJ2-1 and V is TRBV19, with 9 bases matching TRBD1. Trimming at V came to 7 bases and at J to 6 bases, leaving 10 bases not matched to a gene. The CDR3 has 15 residues. Per germline, CDR1 LNHDA and CDR2 SQIVND (reference sequence). For the CDR3, the DNA is TGTGCCAGTACCAAGCCGGGACAGGGAACCAATGAGCAGTTCTTC. Amino acids: CASTKPGQGTNEQFF.

The V and J genes are TRBV29-1 and TRBJ2-3; weak D call: TRBD1 (6 bases). The germline V and J ends were trimmed by 4 bases and 3 bases, with 14 bases remaining between them. This CDR3 is 14 amino acids long. Germline assignment: CDR1 SQVTM and CDR2 ANQGSEA. This CDR3 is CSVAAGVGTDTQYF. DNA of the CDR3: TGCAGCGTTGCGGCAGGGGTGGGAACAGATACGCAGTATTTT.

The genes are TRBV19 and TRBJ2-4; D ambiguous. Trimming left V 3 bases short and J 6 bases short, with 9 bases between. Germline CDR1 and CDR2: LNHDA and SQIVND (reference sequence). The CDR3 runs to 13 residues. CDR3 coding DNA: TGTGCCAGTAGTATTAATAAGGGAAACATTCAGTACTTC. Encoded protein: CASSINKGNIQYF.

J is TRBJ2-7 and V is TRBV27, with 10 bases lining up with TRBD2. V was pared by 0 bases and J by 2 bases, with 4 bases of the junction left unmatched. The CDR3 totals 16 residues. Per the germline V gene, CDR1 is MNHEY and CDR2 is SMNVEV (reference sequence). The CDR3 spells CASSLSGLAGAYEQYF. CDR3 sequence (DNA): TGTGCCAGCAGTTTATCGGGGCTAGCGGGGGCCTACGAGCAGTACTTC.

This clone was counted only a few times. CDR3 bases: TGTGCCAGCAGCCCCGTATCAGGGGGTTTGCAAGAGACCCAGTACTTC. Translated, it gives CASSPVSGGLQETQYF. V and J are TRBV27 and TRBJ2-5, with 7 positions matching TRBD1. CDR1 is MNHEY, CDR2 SMNVEV, per germline (reference sequence). The CDR3 runs 16 residues. After removal of 6 bases from V and 2 bases from J, the junction contained 12 bases not matched to a gene.

The J gene is TRBJ2-2, the V gene TRBV19; 8 positions agree with TRBD1. The trim removed 6 bases at V and 4 bases at J, leaving 4 bases unmatched. The CDR3 runs 14 residues. CDR1 and CDR2 (germline): LNHDA, SQIVND (reference sequence). The CDR3 here is CASRITGGTGELFF. CDR3 DNA sequence: TGTGCCAGTAGGATCACAGGGGGCACCGGGGAGCTGTTTTTT.

The rearrangement uses TRBV5-1 and TRBJ2-7; 10 nucleotides align to TRBD1. With 5 bases clipped from V and 4 bases from J, the junction kept 3 bases outside the gene matches. Germline values: CDR1 SGHRS, CDR2 YFSETQ. This CDR3 has 13 residues. CDR3 amino acids: CASSPDRGYEQYF. The CDR3 DNA follows: TGCGCCAGCAGTCCGGACAGGGGGTACGAGCAGTACTTC.

In this sample, this clone turned up a few times. This chain links TRBV28 with TRBJ1-4; 9 nucleotides align to TRBD1. The germline CDR1 and CDR2 sequences are MDHEN and SYDVKM. V dropped 3 bases and J dropped 4; count of bases not matched to a gene: 6. The CDR3 extends over 16 amino acids. The CDR3 nucleotides are TGTGCCAGCAGTTTCGGACAGGGGCCGGTTAATGAAAAACTGTTTTTT. The encoded protein is CASSFGQGPVNEKLFF.

The genes are TRBV19 and TRBJ1-5, with D tentatively TRBD1 (5 bases). The ends were cut back, 5 bases at V and 1 base at J, with 15 bases in the middle. The CDR3 is 16 amino acids. Germline V gene data show CDR1 as LNHDA and CDR2 as SQIVND (reference sequence). In DNA, the CDR3 is TGTGCCAGTAGTTGGGGCAGGGAGGTCAGCAATCAGCCCCAGCATTTT. Its translation is CASSWGREVSNQPQHF.

The rearrangement links TRBV28 to TRBJ2-7; TRBD2 agrees at 7 bases. CDR3 length: 14 residues. V was clipped by 4 bases and J by 3 bases; unmatched bases: 6. Germline assignment: CDR1 MDHEN and CDR2 SYDVKM. The DNA of the CDR3 is TGTGCCAGCAGTTCCCGACTAGCCGTCTACGAGCAGTACTTC. Translated, it gives CASSSRLAVYEQYF.

The genes are TRBV4-3 and TRBJ1-1; tentatively, D is TRBD1 (6 bases). The CDR3 sequence is 15 residues long. V was clipped by 3 bases and J by 4 bases, with 15 bases between them. Germline V gene sequence: CDR1 LGHNA, CDR2 YSLEER. As DNA, the CDR3 is TGCGCCAGCAGCCAGTACGACCAGGGGAGCACTGAAGCTTTCTTT. It specifies CASSQYDQGSTEAFF.

V usage is TRBV13 and J usage is TRBJ2-7, with a tentative D call TRBD1 (6 bases). The CDR3 is 15 residues long. The germline V and J ends were trimmed by 0 bases and 2 bases, with 11 bases remaining between them. Germline CDR1 is PRHDT and CDR2 is FYEKMQ (reference sequence). The CDR3 bases are TGTGCCAGCAGCTTAGGAGGCAGGGGTACCTACGAGCAGTACTTC. It yields the protein CASSLGGRGTYEQYF.

The J gene is TRBJ1-1, the V gene TRBV6-5; D is possibly TRBD1 (5 bases). Germline V CDR1 and CDR2: MNHEY, SVGAGI. Trimming removed 2 bases at V and 4 bases at J, with 14 bases between. This CDR3 is 15 amino acids long. The CDR3, as DNA: TGTGCCAGCAGTTACAGCCGGGGCGGGGGCACTGAAGCTTTCTTT. Translating gives CASSYSRGGGTEAFF.

The CDR3 coding sequence is TGCAGCGTTGATGAGGACCTAGCCAAAAACATTCAGTACTTC. It yields the protein CSVDEDLAKNIQYF. This chain links TRBV29-1 with TRBJ2-4, with D unresolved. V shed 3 bases and J shed 0 bases, with 9 bases lying between them. Germline CDR1 SQVTM, CDR2 ANQGSEA. This CDR3 spans 14 amino acids.